This TCR beta chain was sequenced for a study of Graves' ophthalmopathy and Graves' hyperthyroidism (dated by TCRdb to 2016 to 2019). The study in broad terms: Peripheral blood samples were taken at the time of initial diagnosis, before any treatment was given. In total, some 140 blood samples were TCR-sequenced: approximately 42 ophthalmopathy, 75 hyperthyroidism and approximately 17 hyperthyroidism-to-ophthalmopathy patients. The independent validation cohort included around 19 hyperthyroidism patients plus 17 patients who later progressed from hyperthyroidism to ophthalmopathy. In over five hyperthyroidism patients, the T-cell repertoires found in thyroid tissue were compared with those found in blood. To explore V-J signatures that separate ophthalmopathy from hyperthyroidism, a discovery set of 95 to 100 patients was enrolled, consisting of approximately 45 with ophthalmopathy and fewer than 60 with stable hyperthyroidism. Following sample collection, hyperthyroidism patients were given methimazole at a starting dose of 30 mg daily, and ophthalmopathy patients were given high-dose intravenous methylprednisolone. To tell Graves' ophthalmopathy apart from Graves' hyperthyroidism, and to predict which patients would progress to ophthalmopathy, the study relied on TCR beta repertoire signatures.

Study-level results and caveats: Sample size was not statistically predetermined, and group allocation was not concealed from the investigators. In validation, the model predicted ophthalmopathy progression with 70.59% sensitivity and about 73% specificity; roughly eleven predicted patients were CT-confirmed with GO in a median of approximately 6.2 months. The 13-signature model separated ophthalmopathy from stable hyperthyroidism with 85% to 90% sensitivity and approximately 83% specificity in cross-validation, and 80%/75% in the test set. Most expanded thyroid clonotypes with frequency above 0.001 were also detected in blood, suggesting blood repertoires may reflect the thyroid immune response.

Patients with ophthalmopathy had moderately to severely active disease, with a Clinical Activity Score of 3 or more, a NOSPECS grade of 4 or more, and a disease duration of less than 3 months. Patients with other autoimmune diseases, uncontrolled infections, pregnancy or lactation were excluded from the study. Diagnosis was based on clinical symptoms, serum thyroxine, TRAb, thyroid ultrasound and orbital computed tomography. Ficoll-Paque density gradient centrifugation was used to isolate PBMCs from approximately 10 ml of fresh peripheral blood. Total RNA was extracted with Trizol reagent and quality-checked on an Agilent 2100 Bioanalyzer. This clonotype was recorded many times. Its binding antigen is unknown. No base-level quality is on record; no much larger clone is a single base apart. For repertoire sequencing, the TCR beta CDR3 regions were amplified from RNA transcripts. A first-round RT-PCR used HTBI primers with the Qiagen OneStep RT-PCR kit, followed by a second-round multiplex PCR, size selection and purification. Sequencing of the libraries was carried out on an Illumina HiSeq2000 in paired-end mode with 100 bp reads. The original methods were these. SOAPnuke was used to process the reads, throwing out any read that had adapters, had uncalled bases, had a mean Phred below 15, or lacked an exact constant-primer or identifier match. High-quality paired reads were merged with COPE v1.2.5. Each unique nucleotide sequence was defined as a clonotype, and clonotypes were aligned to IMGT TRB V, D and J references with MiTCR v1.1. Analysis was restricted to V-J combinations with a frequency above 0.0001, which covered about 99% of repertoires. For each V-J combination, a TCR clonal expansion and chaos score was defined as F50 clonal expansion divided by the chaos observed in the TCRdist matrix. Welch's t-statistics and random forest were used to reduce the features to about a dozen V-J combinations, which were then used as input to a naive Bayes classifier. Thyroid-blood repertoire similarity was quantified with the Morisita-Horn index. TCRdb cleaned the public reads at Q25 with fastp, built clones with MiXCR and kept in-frame beta chains. Every distinct CDR3 protein forms one entry, paired with its most common genes and DNA. The V and J calls follow TCRdb's processing rather than the paper's. This sample comprises under 400,000 distinct CDR3 sequences, about a sixth of them detected only once. The leading ten clones occupy approximately 13% of the sample.

The sequence derives from an adult man with Graves' ophthalmopathy. The sample taken for sequencing was peripheral blood.

CDR3 protein: CASSDFSGTGYEQYF. The DNA sequence is TGTGCCAGCAGTGATTTTTCAGGAACGGGCTACGAGCAGTACTTC. Rearrangement joined TRBV25-1 to TRBJ2-7; no D gene can be assigned with confidence. From cysteine to phenylalanine, the CDR3 is 15 amino acids long. Solely the CDR3 DNA is kept, with 45 bases framed from the first base. CDR1 and CDR2, looked up from the germline V gene, are MGHDK and SYGVNS. V is pared back by 3 bases and J by 3 bases, with 15 bases lying between the germline termini.